One and the same sample provided the 16 T cell receptor beta chains below, sequenced in a study of blood T cell repertoires in COVID-19. Here immunoSEQ multiplex PCR was the method, and the copy in TCRdb shows in-frame clones only, minus some. The sample carries 200,000 to 250,000 clones, 82% recorded once. Sequenced input: PBMCs or T cells enriched from blood (not recorded which). All receptors come from a middle-aged man who had recovered from COVID-19.

This clone was recorded a few times. The chain is built from TRBV5-6 and TRBJ2-1; 8 bases match TRBD2. The CDR3 spans 15 residues. Germline V gives CDR1 SGHDT, CDR2 YYEEEE. V was clipped by 4 bases and J by 7 bases; unmatched bases: 10. Here the CDR3 DNA reads TGTGCCAGCAGCCCCCTCCGGGGGGGCGTGAATGAGCAGTTCTTC. Translated, it gives CASSPLRGGVNEQFF. Full variable domain (remainder filled in from reference TRBV5-6 and TRBJ2-1): DAGVTQSPTHLIKTRGQQVTLRCSPKSGHDTVSWYQQALGQGPQFIFQYYEEEERQRGNFPDRFSGHQFPNYSSELNVNALLLGDSALYLCASSPLRGGVNEQFFGPGTRLTVL.

The rearrangement joins TRBV3-1 (or the pseudogene TRBV3-2) to TRBJ2-5; the D gene is possibly TRBD2 (6 bases). This CDR3 is 13 amino acids long. V dropped 7 bases and J dropped 0 bases, with 9 bases sitting between them. CDR1 and CDR2 (germline): LGHDT, YNNKEL (reference sequence). CDR3 amino acids: CASNSGNQETQYF. The CDR3, as DNA: TGTGCCAGCAATAGCGGAAACCAAGAGACCCAGTACTTC.

V is TRBV6-1 and J is TRBJ2-1; possible D gene TRBD2, 6 bases. With 2 bases removed from V and 8 bases from J, the gap between germline ends came to 13 bases. The CDR3 totals 14 residues. CDR1 and CDR2 from the germline V gene are MNHNS and SASEGT. The CDR3 spells CASSELAPRDEQFF. The CDR3 region has the DNA TGTGCCAGCAGTGAACTAGCGCCCAGGGATGAGCAGTTCTTC.

The chain recombines TRBV18 with TRBJ1-2; 8 nucleotides line up with TRBD1. This CDR3 is built from 14 residues. The V and J ends lost 2 bases and 8 bases, in that order; junction bases with no gene match: 7. Germline lookup yields CDR1 KGHSH and CDR2 LQKENI. Here the CDR3 reads CASSPDTGGAGYTF. CDR3 sequence (DNA): TGTGCCAGCTCACCAGACACAGGGGGTGCCGGCTACACCTTC.

This clone was detected only once. The V call is TRBV28, the J call TRBJ2-2, with TRBD1 matching 8 bases. After removal of 7 bases from V and 0 bases from J, the junction contained 7 bases not matched to a gene. This CDR3 has 16 residues. Germline V gives CDR1 MDHEN, CDR2 SYDVKM. The CDR3 DNA follows: TGTGCCAGCAAACTCTACAGGGGGGCGAACACCGGGGAGCTGTTTTTT. This translates into CASKLYRGANTGELFF.

This clone was seen a single time. This chain connects TRBV18 to TRBJ2-7; D is unresolved. This CDR3 is 15 amino acids long. The germline gives CDR1 KGHSH, CDR2 LQKENI. V lost 3 bases to trimming and J lost 4 bases, with 16 bases between them. The CDR3 here is CASSPGTERIYEQYF. CDR3 in DNA: TGTGCCAGCTCACCTGGAACAGAACGGATTTACGAGCAGTACTTC.

The gene calls are TRBV27 and TRBJ1-1; D is ambiguous. Trimming took 2 bases from V and 5 from J, leaving 9 bases between them. Germline-derived CDR1 and CDR2 are MNHEY and SMNVEV (reference sequence). This CDR3 is 13 amino acids long. The CDR3 region has the DNA TGTGCCAGCAGTTTAACCAGGAAGACTGAAGCTTTCTTT. It yields the protein CASSLTRKTEAFF.

The rearrangement links TRBV18 to TRBJ2-5; D is possibly TRBD2 (5 bases). Germline V gene data show CDR1 as KGHSH and CDR2 as LQKENI. V lost 4 bases, J lost 4 bases, and 10 bases lay in between. This CDR3 comprises 13 residues. The CDR3 is CASSRGVPETQYF. CDR3 sequence (DNA): TGTGCCAGCTCACGGGGAGTCCCAGAGACCCAGTACTTC.

This clone has a single count. The V call is TRBV29-1, the J call TRBJ2-3; 7 bases are shared with TRBD2. V lost 8 bases to trimming and J lost 0 bases; unmatched junction nucleotides: 5. Germline CDR1 and CDR2: SQVTM and ANQGSEA. The CDR3 is made up of 13 amino acids. CDR3 DNA: TGCAGCTACCCAGCGGGAAGCACAGATACGCAGTATTTT. It yields the protein CSYPAGSTDTQYF.

The chain carries TRBV11-2 and TRBJ2-1; perhaps TRBD2 as D (5 bases). CDR3 length equals 14 residues. CDR1 is SGHAT and CDR2 is FQNNGV in the germline V gene. V dropped 0 bases and J dropped 12 bases, with 15 bases sitting between them. CDR3 nucleotide sequence: TGTGCCAGCAGCTTAGAGCGGAGGAGCCCCGGGCAGTTCTTC. Translated, it gives CASSLERRSPGQFF.

The J gene is TRBJ1-2, the V gene TRBV27; D unclear. Deletions cut 6 bases from V and 5 bases from J, with 7 bases between. The CDR3 length is 11 residues. Germline CDR1 is MNHEY and CDR2 is SMNVEV (reference sequence). The CDR3 sequence: CASSAGYGYTF. CDR3 bases: TGTGCCAGCAGCGCCGGGTATGGCTACACCTTC.

This chain links TRBV7-9 with TRBJ2-5; the D is unclear. In germline, CDR1 is SEHNR, CDR2 FQNEAQ (reference sequence). This CDR3 spans 12 amino acids. The germline V and J ends were trimmed by 5 bases and 1 base, with 5 bases remaining between them. CDR3 nucleotides: TGTGCCAGCAGCCCCATCCAAGAGACCCAGTACTTC. It codes for CASSPIQETQYF. The variable domain in full, completed from reference TRBV7-9 and TRBJ2-5, reads DTGVSQNPRHKITKRGQNVTFRCDPISEHNRLYWYRQTLGQGPEFLTYFQNEAQLEKSRLLSDRFSAERPKGSFSTLEIQRTEQGDSAMYLCASSPIQETQYFGPGTRLLVL.

CDR3 coding DNA: TGTGCCACCAGTGATTCTGGAGCGCAGAACACCGGGGAGCTGTTTTTT. As protein: CATSDSGAQNTGELFF. The V call is TRBV24-1, the J call TRBJ2-2; D call uncertain. The germline V and J ends were trimmed by 2 bases and 1 base, with 10 bases remaining between them. The germline V gene has CDR1 KGHDR and CDR2 SFDVKD. The CDR3 extends over 16 amino acids.

This chain connects TRBV30 to TRBJ1-6; D not resolved. This CDR3 has 13 amino acids. Trimming shortened V by 1 base and J by 7 bases, and 8 bases separated the two germline ends. CDR1 is GTSNPN, CDR2 SVGIG, per germline (reference sequence). CDR3 loop: CAWSGHKNSPLHF. The CDR3 nucleotides read TGTGCCTGGAGTGGACACAAAAATTCACCCCTCCACTTT. The whole variable domain, remainder taken from reference TRBV30 and TRBJ1-6, is SQTIHQWPATLVQPVGSPLSLECTVEGTSNPNLYWYRQAAGRGLQLLFYSVGIGQISSEVPQNLSASRPQDRQFILSSKKLLLSDSGFYLCAWSGHKNSPLHFGNGTRLTVT.

This chain connects TRBV10-2 to TRBJ2-7, with no clear D. The ends were cut back, 2 bases at V and 0 bases at J, with 8 bases in the middle. Germline assignment: CDR1 WSHSY and CDR2 SAAADI. CDR3 length: 14 amino acids. CDR3 DNA sequence: TGCGCCAGCAGTGAGGATGCTAGCTCCTACGAGCAGTACTTC. Residues: CASSEDASSYEQYF.

The chain carries TRBV11-3 and TRBJ1-2; D gene uncertain. V lost 4 bases, J lost 5 bases, and 14 bases lay in between. The germline V gene encodes CDR1 SGHNT and CDR2 YENEEA. The CDR3 consists of 14 residues. The CDR3 sequence is CASSYSGNSYGYTF. DNA of the CDR3: TGTGCCAGCAGCTACTCCGGGAACTCTTATGGCTACACCTTC.